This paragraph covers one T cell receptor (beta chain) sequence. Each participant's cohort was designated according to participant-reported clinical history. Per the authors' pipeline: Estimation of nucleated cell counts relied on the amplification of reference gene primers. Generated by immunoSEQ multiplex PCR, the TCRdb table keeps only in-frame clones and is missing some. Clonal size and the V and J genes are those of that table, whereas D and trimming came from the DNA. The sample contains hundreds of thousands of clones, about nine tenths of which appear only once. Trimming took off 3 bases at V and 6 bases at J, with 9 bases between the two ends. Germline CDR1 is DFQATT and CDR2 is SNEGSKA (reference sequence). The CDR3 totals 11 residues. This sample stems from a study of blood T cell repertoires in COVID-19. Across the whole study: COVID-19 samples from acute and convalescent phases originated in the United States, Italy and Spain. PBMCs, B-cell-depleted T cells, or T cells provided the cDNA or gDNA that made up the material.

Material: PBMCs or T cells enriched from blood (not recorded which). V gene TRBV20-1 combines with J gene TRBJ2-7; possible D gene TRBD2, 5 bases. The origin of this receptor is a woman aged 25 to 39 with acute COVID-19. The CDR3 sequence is CSARRGGEQYF. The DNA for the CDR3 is TGCAGTGCTAGGCGAGGAGGCGAGCAGTACTTC.